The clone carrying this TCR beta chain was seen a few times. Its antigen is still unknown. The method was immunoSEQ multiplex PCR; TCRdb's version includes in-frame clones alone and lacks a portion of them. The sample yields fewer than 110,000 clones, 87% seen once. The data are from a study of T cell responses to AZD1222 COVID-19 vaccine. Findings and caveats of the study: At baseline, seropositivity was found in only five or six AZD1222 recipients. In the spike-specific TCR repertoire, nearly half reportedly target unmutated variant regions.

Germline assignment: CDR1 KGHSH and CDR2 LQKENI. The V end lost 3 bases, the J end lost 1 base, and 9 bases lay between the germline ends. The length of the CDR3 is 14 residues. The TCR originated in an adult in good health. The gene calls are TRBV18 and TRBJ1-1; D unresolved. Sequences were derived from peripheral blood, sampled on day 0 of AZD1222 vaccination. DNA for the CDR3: TGTGCCAGCTCACCTCAGGATTCGAACACTGAAGCTTTCTTT. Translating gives CASSPQDSNTEAFF.